This T cell receptor beta chain was documented in a study of T-cell memory formation after mild COVID-19. Points from the study as a whole: Clones that contracted from day 15 to 85 were balanced CD4/CD8, while later expanders leaned CD4+. Whether day 37 second-wave clones are SARS-CoV-2-specific was not confirmed. Contracting CD8+ clones were enriched in EMRA, CD4+ mainly in CM and EM.

5'RACE primed from the constant segment yielded TCR alpha and TCR beta cDNA libraries bearing sample barcodes and UMIs. Each CDR3 protein is one row after TCRdb ran MiXCR on the 5' RACE reads. The repertoire holds about 250,000 distinct CDR3 sequences, with roughly 18% as singletons. The CDR3 totals 15 residues. Remarks on this clonotype: Its antigen is not identified.

V usage is TRBV12-2 and J usage is TRBJ2-5; the table's D call TRBD2 went unverified against the DNA. TRBV12-2 is given as a pseudogene. Input material: PBMCs or a T cell subset sorted from them (not recorded which). The TCR comes from a man aged 18 to 29 who had mild COVID-19 (a few samples of this study predate the infection). Cell type and time point are not known. The CDR3 loop reads CASRPSVGCQETQYF. CDR3 DNA: TGTGCAAGTAGGCCCTCGGTTGGGTGCCAAGAGACCCAGTACTTC.